Sequencing of this TCR beta chain was carried out in a study of CXCR3-negative and CXCR3-positive naive CD8 T cells. By frequency, this clonotype registers medium-sized. Its antigen remains unknown. Triplicate sorting captured 300,000 to 350,000 cells each from every CD8+ T cell subset. Naive CD8+ T cells showed a CD45RO-CCR7+CD27+CD95- phenotype. General study findings and limits: A higher hydrophobicity marked the TRB CDR3s of CXCR3-positive naive cells versus CXCR3-negative naive cells. Diversity in memory CD8+ cells fell much lower than the comparably high levels seen in both naive subsets.

It was by 5' RACE with UMI labels that the TRB cDNA libraries were prepared. TCRdb re-called the 5' RACE reads; one entry per CDR3 protein, DNA not given. The sample table includes under 9,000 distinct CDR3 sequences. Germline V gene sequence: CDR1 SQVTM, CDR2 ANQGSEA. This CDR3 is built from 13 residues. J is TRBJ2-7 and V is TRBV29-1; there is no DNA to check the TCRdb D call of TRBD1. This clonotype originated in a human donor in good health. Some clones in this sample may be carry-over from other donors' samples. Sequencing was done on a sample of naive CXCR3+ CD8+ T cells from blood. Stated subset: CD45RO-CCR7+CD27+CD95- naive CD8+ T cells expressing CXCR3 (TNR3+). CDR3 sequence reads: CSGGTDISYEQYF.